A single sample is the source of the 22 T cell receptor beta chains below, sequenced in a study of T cells in Graves' hyperthyroidism and ophthalmopathy. RNA transcripts provided the source from which TCR beta CDR3 regions were amplified. The primer set for the first-round RT-PCR of the TCR CDR3 was HTBI. TCRdb fed the multiplex PCR reads into MiXCR, producing one record per CDR3 protein. The sample consists of 490,000 or so distinct CDR3 sequences, 40% to 50% of them appearing once. Sequencing used peripheral blood or thyroid tissue (not recorded which). These receptors all stem from an adult woman with Graves' disease, either hyperthyroidism or ophthalmopathy (not recorded which).

The chain is built from TRBV29-1 and TRBJ2-5; 7 bases are a match to TRBD1. CDR1 and CDR2 from the germline V gene are SQVTM and ANQGSEA. There are 14 residues in the CDR3. The ends lost 6 bases at V and 1 base at J; junction bases unmatched: 8. Here the CDR3 DNA reads TGCAGCGTCCTAGACAGGGAACGCCAAGAGACCCAGTACTTC. Amino acids: CSVLDRERQETQYF.

The sample holds many counts of this clonotype. The chain employs TRBV5-1 and TRBJ1-5; D call uncertain. Germline V gene data show CDR1 as SGHRS and CDR2 as YFSETQ. This CDR3 is 13 amino acids long. Trimming stripped 4 bases from V and 4 bases from J, with 9 bases between. Here the CDR3 reads CASSEGGNQPQHF. CDR3 bases: TGCGCCAGCAGCGAGGGTGGAAATCAGCCCCAGCATTTT.

In this sample, this clonotype turned up many times. V usage is TRBV7-2 and J usage is TRBJ1-1; D call uncertain. The V and J ends lost 5 bases and 4 bases respectively, with 11 bases between them. The germline V gene encodes CDR1 SGHTA and CDR2 FQGNSA. This CDR3 spans 13 amino acids. In nucleotides, the CDR3 is TGTGCCAGCAGCCAACCGTGGGGCACTGAAGCTTTCTTT. Encoded protein: CASSQPWGTEAFF. Using reference TRBV7-2 and TRBJ1-1 for the parts outside the CDR3, the full variable domain is GAGVSQSPSNKVTEKGKDVELRCDPISGHTALYWYRQSLGQGLEFLIYFQGNSAPDKSGLPSDRFSAERTGGSVSTLTIQRTQQEDSAVYLCASSQPWGTEAFFGQGTRLTVV.

This clonotype was counted many times. The rearrangement links TRBV7-9 to TRBJ2-5; TRBD2 is a possible D gene (6 bases). Per the germline V gene, CDR1 is SEHNR and CDR2 is FQNEAQ (reference sequence). The CDR3 loop spans 14 amino acids. Between the trimmed V and J ends, which lost 2 bases and 7 bases, there was a span of 14 bases. Written as DNA, the CDR3 is TGTGCCAGCAGCTTAATCGGGGGTCCAGGGACCCAGTACTTC. Protein: CASSLIGGPGTQYF.

There are many counts of this clonotype. The chain links TRBV5-8 to TRBJ1-1, with D hard to call. V lost 4 bases, J lost 0 bases, and 19 bases lay in between. This CDR3 region has 17 residues. Germline CDR1 reads SGHTS; CDR2 reads YDEGEE. In nucleotides, the CDR3 is TGTGCCAGCAGCCGGATGAGAGGTGGGGTGATGAACACTGAAGCTTTCTTT. Protein: CASSRMRGGVMNTEAFF. Variable domain in full (rest from reference TRBV5-8 and TRBJ1-1): EAGVTQSPTHLIKTRGQQATLRCSPISGHTSVYWYQQALGLGLQFLLWYDEGEERNRGNFPPRFSGRQFPNYSSELNVNALELEDSALYLCASSRMRGGVMNTEAFFGQGTRLTVV.

This clonotype was seen many times. The V call is TRBV27, the J call TRBJ2-5; D gene uncertain. The germline V gene encodes CDR1 MNHEY and CDR2 SMNVEV (reference sequence). The CDR3 is made up of 11 amino acids. The V and J ends lost 3 bases and 5 bases respectively, with 4 bases between them. The CDR3 DNA reads as TGTGCCAGCAGTTTCGTTGAGACCCAGTACTTC. Translating gives CASSFVETQYF.

The chain couples TRBV7-2 to TRBJ1-2; D is perhaps TRBD1 (5 bases). The CDR3 extends over 14 amino acids. Looked up from germline, CDR1 is SGHTA and CDR2 is FQGNSA. Deletions cut 4 bases from V and 5 bases from J, with 14 bases between. CDR3 sequence (DNA): TGTGCCAGCAGCTCCACCGCCAGGGCTTATGGCTACACCTTC. Protein product: CASSSTARAYGYTF.

This clonotype was observed at least ten times. The chain combines TRBV29-1 with TRBJ2-7; TRBD1 matches 8 bases. In germline, CDR1 is SQVTM, CDR2 ANQGSEA. The CDR3 has 13 amino acids. The ends lost 7 bases at V and 3 bases at J; junction bases unmatched: 8. CDR3 region: CSALTGDFYEQYF. CDR3 in DNA: TGCAGCGCACTGACAGGGGACTTCTACGAGCAGTACTTC.

This clonotype was detected many times. The chain couples TRBV10-2 to TRBJ2-7; possible D gene TRBD1, 6 bases. The CDR3 sequence is 14 residues long. The V end was cut by 6 bases, the J end by 6 bases, with 18 bases between. Germline assignment: CDR1 WSHSY and CDR2 SAAADI. The CDR3 sequence: CASREEDSWSEQYF. CDR3 in DNA: TGCGCCAGCAGAGAGGAGGACAGCTGGTCCGAGCAGTACTTC.

The rearrangement uses TRBV10-3 and TRBJ2-5, with 9 bases matching TRBD2. V was pared by 10 bases and J by 2 bases, with 11 bases of the junction left unmatched. Germline CDR1 is ENHRY and CDR2 is SYGVKD. The CDR3 is 15 residues long. CDR3 protein: CASSPGLADQETQYF. Written as DNA, the CDR3 is TGTGCCAGCAGCCCGGGACTAGCAGATCAAGAGACCCAGTACTTC.

This clonotype was counted many times. The CDR3 reads CASSPGGWNTEAFF. The CDR3 DNA reads as TGTGCCAGCTCACCCGGAGGATGGAACACTGAAGCTTTCTTT. The V and J genes are TRBV7-2 and TRBJ1-1, with D uncertain. This CDR3 comprises 14 residues. The V end was cut by 8 bases, the J end by 1 base, with 14 bases between. Germline lookup yields CDR1 SGHTA and CDR2 FQGNSA. Combining the CDR3 with reference TRBV7-2 and TRBJ1-1 gives the whole variable domain GAGVSQSPSNKVTEKGKDVELRCDPISGHTALYWYRQSLGQGLEFLIYFQGNSAPDKSGLPSDRFSAERTGGSVSTLTIQRTQQEDSAVYLCASSPGGWNTEAFFGQGTRLTVV.

This clonotype was detected ten times or more. V gene TRBV5-1 combines with J gene TRBJ2-7, with TRBD2 matching over 11 bases. CDR1 SGHRS and CDR2 YFSETQ come from the germline V gene. CDR3 size: 15 residues. With 3 bases clipped from V and 4 bases from J, the junction kept 6 bases outside the gene matches. CDR3 bases: TGCGCCAGCAGCTCGGGACTAGCGGTGTTATACGAGCAGTACTTC. Its protein product is CASSSGLAVLYEQYF.

There are many counts of this clonotype. The V gene is TRBV2, the J gene TRBJ1-1; the D is unclear. CDR1 and CDR2 from the germline V gene are SNHLY and FYNNEI. Trimming took 9 bases from V and 4 from J, leaving 15 bases between them. This CDR3 contains 13 residues. CDR3 in amino acids: CARTSSGGTEAFF. The DNA of the CDR3 is TGTGCCAGGACCTCATCCGGCGGCACTGAAGCTTTCTTT.

V and J are TRBV15 and TRBJ2-7; no clear D gene. V shed 0 bases and J shed 3 bases, with 12 bases lying between them. CDR1 and CDR2 (germline): LNHNV, YYDKDF (reference sequence). This CDR3 comprises 15 residues. The CDR3: CATSRDPQESYEQYF. CDR3 bases: TGTGCCACCAGCAGAGATCCTCAGGAGAGCTACGAGCAGTACTTC.

This clonotype was seen repeatedly, ten times or more. The chain has TRBV7-9 and TRBJ1-1; D is unclear. Germline values: CDR1 SEHNR, CDR2 FQNEAQ (reference sequence). V lost 5 bases and J 0 bases, leaving 13 bases between the germline ends. This CDR3 has 15 residues. The CDR3 is CASSPQATMNTEAFF. In DNA form, the CDR3 reads TGTGCCAGCAGCCCCCAGGCCACAATGAACACTGAAGCTTTCTTT.

This chain connects TRBV2 to TRBJ1-1, with 12 nucleotides matching TRBD1. Germline values: CDR1 SNHLY, CDR2 FYNNEI. CDR3 size: 13 residues. Losses at the gene ends were 6 bases for V and 10 bases for J; bases not matched to a gene: 6. CDR3 DNA: TGTGCCAGCAGGCTGGGACAGGGGGCTACAGCTTTCTTT. Its translation: CASRLGQGATAFF.

This clonotype has a handful of counts. The chain carries TRBV29-1 and TRBJ2-7; D might be TRBD2 (5 bases). The CDR3 totals 12 residues. In germline, CDR1 is SQVTM, CDR2 ANQGSEA. Deletions cut 0 bases from V and 6 bases from J, with 9 bases between. The CDR3 coding sequence is TGCAGCGTTGAAGATAGTCGGGGCGAGCAGTACTTC. Its protein is CSVEDSRGEQYF.

The table lists this clonotype with many counts. The chain has TRBV20-1 and TRBJ2-3; TRBD2 aligns across 12 bases. This CDR3 has 15 residues. Looked up from germline, CDR1 is DFQATT and CDR2 is SNEGSKA (reference sequence). V gave up 5 bases and J gave up 3 bases; unmatched junction bases: 6. The CDR3 region is CSAGSSGRATDTQYF. DNA for the CDR3: TGCAGTGCTGGCTCTAGCGGGAGGGCGACAGATACGCAGTATTTT.

The J gene is TRBJ1-2, the V gene TRBV10-3; maybe TRBD1 (6 bases). With 3 bases removed from V and 3 bases from J, the gap between germline ends came to 17 bases. The CDR3 sequence is 16 residues long. Germline V lookup: CDR1 ENHRY, CDR2 SYGVKD. The chain's CDR3 is CAISEEQGYSYYGYTF. The DNA for the CDR3 is TGTGCCATCAGTGAAGAACAGGGATATTCCTACTATGGCTACACCTTC.

This clonotype was observed a few times. The chain is built from TRBV10-3 and TRBJ1-1; weak D call: TRBD1 (6 bases). V lost 4 bases and J 5 bases, leaving 8 bases between the germline ends. The germline V gene has CDR1 ENHRY and CDR2 SYGVKD. The CDR3 totals 12 residues. DNA of the CDR3: TGTGCCATCAGTGGGAGGGGGACTGAAGCTTTCTTT. Its protein is CAISGRGTEAFF.

In its sample, this clonotype was seen many times. The chain couples TRBV12-3 or TRBV12-4 to TRBJ2-2; perhaps TRBD1 as D (5 bases). This CDR3 region has 13 residues. Trimming left V 6 bases short and J 4 bases short, with 9 bases between. CDR3 sequence (DNA): TGTGCCAGCAGCATCGACAGCACCGGGGAGCTGTTTTTT. Residues: CASSIDSTGELFF.

This clonotype showed up just a few times. The chain joins TRBV28 to TRBJ1-1, with a possible D match to TRBD1 (6 bases). Germline-derived CDR1 and CDR2 are MDHEN and SYDVKM. The length of the CDR3 is 12 residues. Deletions cut 3 bases from V and 11 bases from J, with 13 bases between. CDR3 DNA: TGTGCCAGCAGTTTCCTCGGGGGCGGGGCTTTCTTT. It translates to CASSFLGGGAFF.